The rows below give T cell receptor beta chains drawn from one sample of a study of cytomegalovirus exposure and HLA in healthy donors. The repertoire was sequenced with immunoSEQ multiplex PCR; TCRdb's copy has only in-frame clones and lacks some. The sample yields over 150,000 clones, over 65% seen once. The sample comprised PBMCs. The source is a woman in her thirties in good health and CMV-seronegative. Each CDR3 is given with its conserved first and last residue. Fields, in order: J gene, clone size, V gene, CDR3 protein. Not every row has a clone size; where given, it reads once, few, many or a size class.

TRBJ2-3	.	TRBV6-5	CASSVTRTDTQYF
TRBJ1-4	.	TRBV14	CASRRTGAKDEKLFF
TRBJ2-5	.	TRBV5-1	CASSVTGRWETQYF
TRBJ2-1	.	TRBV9	CASSVVWGDEQFF
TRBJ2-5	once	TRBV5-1	CASSLGGTGGETQYF
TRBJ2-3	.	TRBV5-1	CASSFGSGRGTDTQYF
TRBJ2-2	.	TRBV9	CASSERTDLTGELFF
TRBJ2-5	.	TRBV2	CASSEGTRLLETQYF
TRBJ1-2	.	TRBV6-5	CASSGTENYGYTF
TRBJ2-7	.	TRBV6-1	CASSETSGIYEQYF
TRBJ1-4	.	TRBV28	CASSPPWTGTEKLFF
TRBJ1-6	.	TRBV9	CASAGAGTLNSPLHF
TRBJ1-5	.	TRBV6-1	CASSEQGAGQPQHF
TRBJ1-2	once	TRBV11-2	CASSFTTRQGNTF
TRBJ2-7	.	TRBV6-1	CASHRDRSYEQYF
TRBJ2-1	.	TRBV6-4	CASSPMGVAGEGDEQFF
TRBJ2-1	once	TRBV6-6	CASREREFPYEQFF
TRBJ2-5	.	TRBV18	CASSPQQAGTETQYF
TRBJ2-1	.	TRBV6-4	CASSDFGLAAYNEQFF
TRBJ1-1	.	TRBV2	CASSDGEREAFF
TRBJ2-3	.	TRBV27	CASSSLPGDGTDTQYF
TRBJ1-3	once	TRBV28	CASKGVAAGNTIYF
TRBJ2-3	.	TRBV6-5	CASSYRGSTDTQYF
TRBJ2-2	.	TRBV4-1	CASSPQTSGRFSGELFF
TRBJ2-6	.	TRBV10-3	CAISERTGSGANVLPF
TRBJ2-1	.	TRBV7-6	CASTSGGMEQFF
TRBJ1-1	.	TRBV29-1	CSPEVHFGTEAFF
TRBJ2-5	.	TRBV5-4	CASSGTRDRETKETQYF
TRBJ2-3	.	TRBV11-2	CASSLGGTGVADTQYF
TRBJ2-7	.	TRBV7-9	CASSLGQGKNEQYF
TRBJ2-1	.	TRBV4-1	CASSTRDRVNEQFF
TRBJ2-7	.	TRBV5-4	CASRRVRDSYWDEQYF
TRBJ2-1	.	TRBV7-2	CASSPQGAIGQFF
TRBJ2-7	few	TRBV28	CASSLGGGFIPYEQYF
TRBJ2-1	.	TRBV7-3	CASSTGLAGGSYNEQFF
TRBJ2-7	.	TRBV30	CAWSGTGTGLPYEQYF
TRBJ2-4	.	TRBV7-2	CASSLGGSKNIQYF
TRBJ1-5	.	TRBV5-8	CASSPGGSGQPQHF
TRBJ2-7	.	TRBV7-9	CSSSSAGYEQYF
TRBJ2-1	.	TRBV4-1	CASSPRMEVTSGRPQFF
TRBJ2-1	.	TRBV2	CASSELLAAYNEQFF
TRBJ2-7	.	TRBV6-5	CASSWGLAGVYEQYF
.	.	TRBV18	CASSPPRSPPSYEQYF
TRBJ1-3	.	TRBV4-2	CASSQVVSGNTIYF
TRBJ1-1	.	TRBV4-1	CASSPRQGGTEAFF
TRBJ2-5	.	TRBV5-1	CASSSPQGETQYF
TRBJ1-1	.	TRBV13	CASSSRGLNTEAFF
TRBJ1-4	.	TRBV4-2	CASTPGAGIFSEKLFF
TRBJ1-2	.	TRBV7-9	CASSHPDNPNYGYTF
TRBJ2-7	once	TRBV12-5	CASGLSGSYEQYF
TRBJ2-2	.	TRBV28	CASSLSGLANTGELFF
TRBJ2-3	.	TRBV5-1	CASSGTSGGPDTQYF
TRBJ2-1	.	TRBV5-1	CASSPTGLADNEQFF
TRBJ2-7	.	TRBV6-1	CASRKTGTYEQYF
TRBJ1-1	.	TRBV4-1	CASSQDPRGQFLSEAFF